These 26 T cell receptor beta chains came from one sample sequenced in a study of blood T cell repertoires in COVID-19. The assay was immunoSEQ multiplex PCR, and TCRdb's table has in-frame clones only and misses some. The data hold about 280,000 clones, with around nine tenths observed a single time. Sequencing input: peripheral blood. The receptors derive from a middle-aged man with acute or convalescent COVID-19.

J is TRBJ1-1 and V is TRBV28; tentative D call: TRBD1 (6 bases). In germline, CDR1 is MDHEN, CDR2 SYDVKM. CDR3 length equals 14 residues. V was clipped by 6 bases and J by 6 bases, with 17 bases between them. The CDR3 nucleotides are TGTGCCAGCAGCCCTCTGCAGGGGATCGCTGAAGCTTTCTTT. Its protein product is CASSPLQGIAEAFF. Full variable domain (rest looked up from reference TRBV28 and TRBJ1-1): DVKVTQSSRYLVKRTGEKVFLECVQDMDHENMFWYRQDPGLGLRLIYFSYDVKMKEKGDIPEGYSVSREKKERFSLILESASTNQTSMYLCASSPLQGIAEAFFGQGTRLTVV.

This chain connects TRBV7-3 to TRBJ2-1; TRBD1 agrees at 9 bases. The CDR3 has 16 residues. V lost 1 base and J lost 9; bases outside the gene matches: 10. The germline CDR1 and CDR2 sequences are SGHTA and FQGTGA. The chain's CDR3 is CASSLNTGGAFGEQFF. CDR3 nucleotide sequence: TGTGCCAGCAGCTTAAATACAGGGGGCGCTTTCGGTGAGCAGTTCTTC.

This clone came up once. The V call is TRBV27, the J call TRBJ1-1, with D tentatively TRBD1 (5 bases). In germline, CDR1 is MNHEY, CDR2 SMNVEV (reference sequence). V lost 2 bases, J lost 6 bases, and 13 bases lay in between. The CDR3 length is 14 residues. The CDR3 spells CASSLSGGGAEAFF. The CDR3 DNA reads as TGTGCCAGCAGTTTAAGCGGGGGGGGAGCTGAAGCTTTCTTT.

To note about this clone: Its ends do not fully match the called genes, so a read error is possible. The chain uses TRBV7-8 and TRBJ2-4; 9 bases fit TRBD2. CDR1 and CDR2 from the germline V gene are SGHVS and FQNEAQ. There are 15 residues in the CDR3. This CDR3 is CASSLSGLAQNIQYF. Here the CDR3 DNA reads TGTGCCAGCAGCTTATCGGGACTAGCCCAAAACATTCAGTACTTC.

The rearrangement links TRBV18 to TRBJ1-1; D possibly corresponds to TRBD1 (5 bases). Germline V lookup: CDR1 KGHSH, CDR2 LQKENI. Trimming left V 3 bases short and J 3 bases short, with 11 bases between. The CDR3 consists of 14 residues. Here the CDR3 DNA reads TGTGCCAGCTCACCGACAGCCCTGGACACTGAAGCTTTCTTT. Amino acids: CASSPTALDTEAFF.

The CDR3 nucleotides read TGTGCCAGTAGTCACCGGGACAGGGCCGACGGGGAGCTGTTTTTT. Its translation is CASSHRDRADGELFF. The rearrangement links TRBV19 to TRBJ2-2, with TRBD1 identical over 9 bases. This CDR3 has 15 residues. The junction had 8 bases not matched to a gene; V was cut back by 5 bases and J by 7 bases. Germline CDR1 and CDR2: LNHDA and SQIVND (reference sequence).

The chain combines TRBV7-8 with TRBJ2-7, with TRBD2 matching over 9 bases. The CDR3 covers 18 residues. Per the germline V gene, CDR1 is SGHVS and CDR2 is FQNEAQ. V gave up 3 bases and J gave up 4 bases; unmatched junction bases: 16. CDR3 bases: TGTGCCAGCAGCTTTCCTGCGGGGGGGGCCAGACCCGAATACGAGCAGTACTTC. Translated, it gives CASSFPAGGARPEYEQYF.

The CDR3 loop reads CASSLTGVNTGELFF. In DNA form, the CDR3 reads TGTGCCAGCAGCCTAACAGGGGTCAACACCGGGGAGCTGTTTTTT. The V call is TRBV11-2, the J call TRBJ2-2; 7 nucleotides line up with TRBD1. Germline V gene sequence: CDR1 SGHAT, CDR2 FQNNGV. This CDR3 region has 15 residues. V shed 5 bases, J shed 2 bases, and the junction held 5 bases outside the gene matches.

The chain couples TRBV24-1 to TRBJ1-5; D is perhaps TRBD1 (6 bases). From germline, CDR1 is KGHDR and CDR2 SFDVKD. Trimming removed 10 bases at V and 5 bases at J, with 11 bases between. The CDR3 runs to 12 residues. The CDR3 loop is CATLQGDQPQHF. The DNA for the CDR3 is TGTGCCACACTACAGGGAGATCAGCCCCAGCATTTT.

The chain uses TRBV9 and TRBJ2-7; D unresolved. CDR1 is SGDLS and CDR2 is YYNGEE in the germline V gene. The CDR3 consists of 12 residues. This CDR3 reads CGDGVITYEQYF. As DNA, the CDR3 is TGTGGTGACGGAGTAATTACCTACGAGCAGTACTTC. Variable domain in full (rest from reference TRBV9 and TRBJ2-7): DSGVTQTPKHLITATGQRVTLRCSPRSGDLSVYWYQQSLDQGLQFLIQYYNGEERAKGNILERFSAQQFPDLHSELNLSSLELGDSALYFCGDGVITYEQYFGPGTRLTVT.

The chain is built from TRBV5-4 and TRBJ1-1, with D maybe TRBD1 (6 bases). The CDR3 has 13 amino acids. Germline assignment: CDR1 SGHNT and CDR2 YYREEE (reference sequence). V was pared by 4 bases and J by 1 base, with 8 bases between. CDR3 loop: CASSTQGNTEAFF. The CDR3 region has the DNA TGTGCCAGCAGCACACAGGGGAACACTGAAGCTTTCTTT.

The rearrangement links TRBV18 to TRBJ1-1; maybe TRBD1 (5 bases). V shed 3 bases and J shed 5 bases, with 10 bases lying between them. Germline loops: CDR1 KGHSH, CDR2 LQKENI. CDR3 length equals 13 residues. The CDR3 nucleotides are TGTGCCAGCTCACCGAACAGGAATACTGAAGCTTTCTTT. Amino acids: CASSPNRNTEAFF.

The chain links TRBV5-4 to TRBJ2-7; TRBD2 matches 11 bases. The CDR3 extends over 15 amino acids. The V segment lost 1 base and the J segment 6 bases; nucleotides outside the gene matches: 6. CDR1 is SGHNT, CDR2 YYREEE, per germline (reference sequence). The CDR3 spells CASSLTSGGPREQYF. The CDR3 coding sequence is TGTGCCAGCAGCTTGACTAGCGGGGGACCCCGCGAGCAGTACTTC. Variable domain in full (rest from reference TRBV5-4 and TRBJ2-7): ETGVTQSPTHLIKTRGQQVTLRCSSQSGHNTVSWYQQALGQGPQFIFQYYREEENGRGNFPPRFSGLQFPNYSSELNVNALELDDSALYLCASSLTSGGPREQYFGPGTRLTVT.

This chain links TRBV7-9 with TRBJ1-5; 10 positions agree with TRBD1. Germline CDR1 and CDR2: SEHNR and FQNEAQ (reference sequence). After removal of 5 bases from V and 6 bases from J, the junction contained 4 bases not matched to a gene. The CDR3 length is 14 residues. CDR3 sequence: CASSKDRGSQPQHF. The CDR3 nucleotides read TGTGCCAGCAGCAAGGACAGGGGGAGTCAGCCCCAGCATTTT.

This clone occurred once. J is TRBJ2-3 and V is TRBV9, with 9 nucleotides matching TRBD2. The junction had 7 bases not matched to a gene; V was cut back by 0 bases and J by 8 bases. The CDR3 is made up of 15 amino acids. Germline CDR1 and CDR2: SGDLS and YYNGEE. The CDR3 region has the DNA TGTGCCAGCAGCGTAGGCGGGGGGGCCGGAGTTACGCAGTATTTT. Protein: CASSVGGGAGVTQYF.

The chain carries TRBV10-3 and TRBJ1-2; possibly TRBD1 for D (5 bases). Between the trimmed V and J ends, which lost 8 bases and 2 bases, there was a span of 15 bases. The CDR3 has 14 residues. Germline V CDR1 and CDR2: ENHRY, SYGVKD. The CDR3, as DNA: TGTGCCATCCAGCAAGGAGGGGCGAACTATGGCTACACCTTC. Residues: CAIQQGGANYGYTF.

V usage is TRBV5-1 and J usage is TRBJ1-6; no clear D gene. Trimming cost V 0 bases and J 8 bases, with 6 bases left between them. Per the germline V gene, CDR1 is SGHRS and CDR2 is YFSETQ. This CDR3 has 13 amino acids. CDR3 in DNA: TGCGCCAGCAGCTTGGAGGAGGATTCACCCCTCCACTTT. Encoded protein: CASSLEEDSPLHF.

The genes are TRBV27 and TRBJ1-4; D might be TRBD1 (5 bases). The CDR3 has 13 amino acids. The V end lost 1 base, the J end lost 7 bases, and 7 bases lay between the germline ends. CDR1 and CDR2 from the germline V gene are MNHEY and SMNVEV (reference sequence). CDR3 coding DNA: TGTGCCAGCAGTTTATGGCAGGGTGAAAAACTGTTTTTT. This codes for CASSLWQGEKLFF.

This clone showed up just once. This chain connects TRBV18 to TRBJ1-2; possibly TRBD1 for D (6 bases). There are 15 residues in the CDR3. Trimming left V 3 bases short and J 1 base short, with 12 bases between. Germline-derived CDR1 and CDR2 are KGHSH and LQKENI. The CDR3 DNA sequence: TGTGCCAGCTCACCCCGACAGGAGGTTAACTATGGCTACACCTTC. Translating gives CASSPRQEVNYGYTF.

The rearrangement uses TRBV30 and TRBJ1-2, with 12 bases that match TRBD1. Per germline, CDR1 GTSNPN and CDR2 SVGIG (reference sequence). The CDR3 sequence is 14 residues long. V was pared by 5 bases and J by 0 bases, with 1 base of the junction left unmatched. The DNA of the CDR3 is TGTGCCTGGGGGACAGGGGGCACTAACTATGGCTACACCTTC. Its protein product is CAWGTGGTNYGYTF.

This chain joins TRBV5-1 and TRBJ2-1; 9 positions agree with TRBD1. Germline lookup yields CDR1 SGHRS and CDR2 YFSETQ. V trimming: 0 bases; J trimming: 6 bases; junction bases outside the gene matches: 4. The CDR3 sequence is 15 residues long. The CDR3 here is CASSLAGQGGNEQFF. The CDR3 region has the DNA TGCGCCAGCAGCTTGGCGGGACAGGGAGGCAATGAGCAGTTCTTC.

The rearrangement uses TRBV19 and TRBJ1-5; no clear D gene. This CDR3 has 13 amino acids. Germline V gives CDR1 LNHDA, CDR2 SQIVND (reference sequence). Trimming pared 3 bases from V and 7 bases from J, leaving 10 bases between. CDR3 nucleotide sequence: TGTGCCAGTAGTATTGGAGTTGGACAGCCCCAGCATTTT. Amino acids: CASSIGVGQPQHF.

This chain joins TRBV18 and TRBJ1-1; 9 bases align to TRBD1. The CDR3 has 16 residues. The germline V gene has CDR1 KGHSH and CDR2 LQKENI. V lost 3 bases to trimming and J lost 7 bases; unmatched junction nucleotides: 12. The CDR3 coding sequence is TGTGCCAGCTCACCGGGACAGGGCCCCAGTTGGGGTGAAGCTTTCTTT. This sequence encodes CASSPGQGPSWGEAFF.

The V call is TRBV7-8, the J call TRBJ2-1; D is undetermined. The CDR3 runs 14 residues. Germline V gives CDR1 SGHVS, CDR2 FQNEAQ. Trimming stripped 1 base from V and 6 bases from J, with 10 bases between. CDR3 region: CASSLVRPGNEQFF. The DNA for the CDR3 is TGTGCCAGCAGCTTAGTCCGCCCGGGCAATGAGCAGTTCTTC.

This clone appeared once. In nucleotides, the CDR3 is TGTGCCAGCTCACCCGAGGGACACAGGAACACTGAAGCTTTCTTT. This translates into CASSPEGHRNTEAFF. The J gene is TRBJ1-1, the V gene TRBV18, with a tentative D call TRBD1 (6 bases). The V end lost 3 bases, the J end lost 1 base, and 12 bases lay between the germline ends. The CDR3 is made up of 15 amino acids. The V gene's germline CDR1 is KGHSH and CDR2 LQKENI.

This chain links TRBV2 with TRBJ2-1; D may be TRBD2 (7 bases). Germline V gene lookup returns CDR1 SNHLY and CDR2 FYNNEI. There are 12 residues in the CDR3. Deletions cut 2 bases from V and 14 bases from J, with 13 bases between. The CDR3 DNA reads TGTGCCAGCAGTGAAAGGGGGGGAATGGAGTTCTTC. Protein: CASSERGGMEFF. The full variable domain, its missing parts supplied by reference TRBV2 and TRBJ2-1, is EPEVTQTPSHQVTQMGQEVILRCVPISNHLYFYWYRQILGQKVEFLVSFYNNEISEKSEIFDDQFSVERPDGSNFTLKIRSTKLEDSAMYFCASSERGGMEFFGPGTRLTVL.